The 10 T cell receptor beta chains reported below all come from one sample, sequenced in a study of cytomegalovirus exposure and HLA in healthy donors. 13 Jbeta primers and 60 Vbeta primers were used for the PCR. TCRdb keeps only in-frame clones here, not all; method: immunoSEQ multiplex PCR. The repertoire includes approximately 100,000 clones, roughly 66% of them detected once, and under 3.5% sits in the top ten. The sequenced sample consisted of PBMCs. The receptors here all came from a woman aged 45-65 years in good health and CMV-seronegative.

This rearrangement joins TRBV5-6 to TRBJ1-3; a possible D gene is TRBD1 (6 bases). From germline, CDR1 is SGHDT and CDR2 YYEEEE. Trimming removed 0 bases from V and 2 bases from J, with 12 bases in between. There are 16 residues in the CDR3. The CDR3 here is CASSLVRGLAGNTIYF. CDR3 sequence (DNA): TGTGCCAGCAGCTTGGTGCGGGGGCTGGCTGGAAACACCATATATTTT. Based on the CDR3 plus reference TRBV5-6 and TRBJ1-3, the full variable domain is DAGVTQSPTHLIKTRGQQVTLRCSPKSGHDTVSWYQQALGQGPQFIFQYYEEEERQRGNFPDRFSGHQFPNYSSELNVNALLLGDSALYLCASSLVRGLAGNTIYFGEGSWLTVV.

This clone was seen a few times. The chain has TRBV2 and TRBJ1-2; the D is unclear. The CDR3 has 13 residues. Germline V lookup: CDR1 SNHLY, CDR2 FYNNEI. V was trimmed by 4 bases and J by 8 bases, leaving 14 bases between them. Written as DNA, the CDR3 is TGTGCCAGCAGTGGTTCAGGCAGTTGGGGCTACACCTTC. This gives the protein CASSGSGSWGYTF.

The chain has TRBV7-8 and TRBJ2-2; no clear D. From germline, CDR1 is SGHVS and CDR2 FQNEAQ. V shed 8 bases and J shed 4 bases, with 14 bases lying between them. This CDR3 region has 14 residues. The CDR3: CASLVNAATGELFF. For the CDR3, the DNA is TGTGCCAGCTTGGTCAACGCGGCCACCGGGGAGCTGTTTTTT.

This sequence joins TRBV2 and TRBJ1-6, with a tentative D call TRBD1 (6 bases). The germline V and J ends were trimmed by 5 bases and 7 bases, with 9 bases remaining between them. Germline loops: CDR1 SNHLY, CDR2 FYNNEI. There are 13 residues in the CDR3. The CDR3 here is CASSRDKNSPLHF. The CDR3 DNA is TGTGCCAGCAGTCGGGACAAAAATTCACCCCTCCACTTT.

V and J are TRBV5-6 and TRBJ2-7; 10 nucleotides align to TRBD2. Trimming cost V 4 bases and J 7 bases; bases outside gene matches: 20. The CDR3 consists of 18 residues. Germline CDR1 is SGHDT and CDR2 is YYEEEE. The CDR3 bases are TGTGCCAGCAGCCAAGGGCTGGGGGTAGGACTAGCGGTCGCGGAGCAGTACTTC. This codes for CASSQGLGVGLAVAEQYF.

CDR3: CASSATDNRPWETQYF. The DNA of the CDR3 is TGTGCCAGCAGCGCAACCGACAACCGCCCGTGGGAGACCCAGTACTTC. This sequence joins TRBV9 and TRBJ2-5; D is uncertain. The germline gives CDR1 SGDLS, CDR2 YYNGEE. V was clipped by 3 bases and J by 5 bases, with 20 bases between them. The CDR3 spans 16 residues.

V and J are TRBV14 and TRBJ2-1, with D uncertain. Germline assignment: CDR1 SGHDN and CDR2 FVKESK. The CDR3 consists of 13 residues. Trimming shortened V by 1 base and J by 10 bases, and 11 bases separated the two germline ends. CDR3 loop: CASSQVLDGEQFF. The CDR3, as DNA: TGTGCCAGCAGCCAAGTTCTAGACGGGGAGCAGTTCTTC.

The chain combines TRBV11-2 with TRBJ2-3; TRBD1 agrees at 7 bases. V trimming: 5 bases; J trimming: 4 bases; junction bases outside the gene matches: 12. In germline, CDR1 is SGHAT, CDR2 FQNNGV. CDR3 size: 16 residues. CDR3 sequence (DNA): TGTGCCAGCAGCCAGGGGGTCGCCAGGGCGGCAGATACGCAGTATTTT. Amino acids: CASSQGVARAADTQYF. Filled out from reference TRBV11-2 and TRBJ2-3, the complete variable domain reads EAGVAQSPRYKIIEKRQSVAFWCNPISGHATLYWYQQILGQGPKLLIQFQNNGVVDDSQLPKDRFSAERLKGVDSTLKIQPAKLEDSAVYLCASSQGVARAADTQYFGPGTRLTVL.

This rearrangement joins TRBV7-2 to TRBJ2-5; the D gene is possibly TRBD1 (6 bases). Looked up from germline, CDR1 is SGHTA and CDR2 is FQGNSA. This CDR3 is 16 amino acids long. V lost 5 bases and J 0 bases, leaving 16 bases between the germline ends. The CDR3 DNA follows: TGTGCCAGCAGCCTAGGGACACTCTTGTACCAAGAGACCCAGTACTTC. Its translation: CASSLGTLLYQETQYF.

The J gene is TRBJ1-3, the V gene TRBV19, with D uncertain. V was clipped by 10 bases and J by 3 bases, with 19 bases between them. The germline V gene encodes CDR1 LNHDA and CDR2 SQIVND (reference sequence). This CDR3 has 15 residues. The CDR3 region has the DNA TGTGCCACTGCCAGGATAGAAGGTTTTGGAAACACCATATATTTT. This codes for CATARIEGFGNTIYF.